These T cell receptor beta chains were read from a single sample in a study of response to subunit inactivated influenza vaccine. MiXCR was run by TCRdb on the RT-PCR reads, yielding one entry per CDR3 protein. Among about 190,000 distinct CDR3 sequences listed, approximately 15% were seen once. The sample consisted of CD8+ T cells sorted from PBMCs, taken approximately 5 days after vaccination. These receptors originate from a man in his fifties who received an inactivated influenza vaccine. The CDR3 runs from the conserved cysteine through the conserved F or W. D genes are given only for firm matches. The size entry is marked missing in some rows and otherwise reads once, few, many or a size class.

d_call	j_call	v_call	clone_size	cdr3_aa	cdr3_nt
NA	TRBJ2-5	TRBV28	few	CASSGVTTYQETQYF	TGTGCCAGCAGTGGGGTGACTACTTACCAAGAGACCCAGTACTTC
TRBD2	TRBJ2-1	TRBV19	many	CASNPSGAPYNEQFF	TGTGCCAGTAACCCTAGCGGGGCCCCGTACAATGAGCAGTTCTTC
TRBD2	TRBJ2-1	TRBV4-1	few	CASSHYQRDVFYNEQFF	TGCGCCAGCAGCCATTACCAGCGGGACGTGTTCTACAATGAGCAGTTCTTC
TRBD1	TRBJ2-3	TRBV4-3	NA	CASSQDETGGTDTQYF	TGCGCCAGCAGCCAAGATGAGACAGGGGGCACAGATACGCAGTATTTT
NA	TRBJ1-2	TRBV28	NA	CASSPAVPEVPYGYTF	TGTGCCAGCAGTCCCGCGGTGCCAGAGGTTCCCTATGGCTACACCTTC
TRBD2	TRBJ2-2	TRBV28	NA	CASTPPPGGGTGELFF	TGTGCCAGCACCCCTCCCCCGGGGGGGGGCACCGGGGAGCTGTTTTTT
NA	TRBJ2-5	TRBV29-1	NA	CSVEGGGAQETQYF	TGCAGCGTTGAAGGGGGGGGGGCCCAAGAGACCCAGTACTTC
NA	TRBJ2-3	TRBV2	NA	CASSEALQPLTDTQYF	TGTGCCAGCAGTGAAGCCTTGCAGCCCCTCACAGATACGCAGTATTTT
NA	TRBJ2-7	TRBV4-3	NA	CASSQDKVFGYEQYF	TGCGCCAGCAGCCAAGATAAAGTTTTTGGCTACGAGCAGTACTTC
NA	TRBJ1-5	TRBV20-1	NA	CSARGPRAVSNQPQHF	TGCAGTGCTAGAGGTCCCAGGGCGGTGAGCAATCAGCCCCAGCATTTT
TRBD1	TRBJ1-1	TRBV27	NA	CASSPPLTGFGTEAFF	TGTGCCAGCAGTCCCCCATTGACAGGGTTTGGCACTGAAGCTTTCTTT
TRBD2	TRBJ2-1	TRBV28	few	CASSFLTRGNEQFF	TGTGCCAGCAGTTTCCTCACGCGGGGGAATGAGCAGTTCTTC
NA	TRBJ2-3	TRBV15	few	CATSRGATTDTQYF	TGTGCCACCAGCAGAGGGGCCACCACAGATACGCAGTATTTT
TRBD1	TRBJ2-1	TRBV2	NA	CASTPRTRGYYNEQFF	TGTGCCAGCACCCCTCGTACCAGGGGGTACTACAATGAGCAGTTCTTC
NA	TRBJ2-1	TRBV2	few	CASTFIGSRSYNEQFF	TGTGCCAGCACTTTTATAGGGTCAAGGTCCTACAATGAGCAGTTCTTC
TRBD1	TRBJ2-5	TRBV24-1	NA	CATSEAGTGEETQYF	TGTGCCACCAGTGAGGCCGGGACAGGGGAAGAGACCCAGTACTTC
TRBD2	TRBJ2-1	TRBV6-5	few	CASSYARLAIDNEQFF	TGTGCCAGCAGTTACGCGAGACTAGCGATCGACAATGAGCAGTTCTTC
NA	TRBJ2-3	TRBV4-3	few	CASSQDSRTDTQYF	TGCGCCAGCAGCCAAGATAGCCGCACAGATACGCAGTATTTT
NA	TRBJ2-7	TRBV10-3	NA	CAISGGYEQYF	TGTGCCATCAGTGGAGGCTACGAGCAGTACTTC
NA	TRBJ2-3	TRBV4-1	many	CASSQDFGPRIATDTQYF	TGCGCCAGCAGCCAAGATTTCGGGCCACGAATTGCCACAGATACGCAGTATTTT
TRBD2	TRBJ2-1	TRBV3-1	NA	CASSQDLAGGEQFF	TGTGCCAGCAGCCAAGATCTAGCGGGAGGTGAGCAGTTCTTC
NA	TRBJ2-1	TRBV7-8	NA	CASSTVLSSYNEQFF	TGTGCCAGCAGCACCGTTCTAAGCTCCTACAATGAGCAGTTCTTC
TRBD2	TRBJ2-7	TRBV5-5	once	CASSLGLDHEQYF	TGTGCCAGCAGCCTAGGACTAGACCACGAGCAGTACTTC
TRBD2	TRBJ2-1	TRBV12-3/TRBV12-4	NA	CASRQSGGYNEQFF	TGTGCCAGCAGACAAAGCGGGGGGTACAATGAGCAGTTCTTC
NA	TRBJ2-4	TRBV2	few	CASSNEPLAKNIQYF	TGTGCCAGCAGTAACGAGCCCCTAGCCAAAAACATTCAGTACTTC
NA	TRBJ2-7	TRBV7-8	few	CASSLGQTTYEQYF	TGTGCCAGCAGCCTAGGACAGACCACCTACGAGCAGTACTTC
NA	TRBJ2-1	TRBV12-3/TRBV12-4	many	CASRGVGDEQFF	TGTGCCAGCAGAGGCGTCGGGGATGAGCAGTTCTTC
TRBD1	TRBJ1-1	TRBV28	NA	CASSPDRETNTEAFF	TGTGCCAGCAGTCCCGACAGGGAAACGAACACTGAAGCTTTCTTT